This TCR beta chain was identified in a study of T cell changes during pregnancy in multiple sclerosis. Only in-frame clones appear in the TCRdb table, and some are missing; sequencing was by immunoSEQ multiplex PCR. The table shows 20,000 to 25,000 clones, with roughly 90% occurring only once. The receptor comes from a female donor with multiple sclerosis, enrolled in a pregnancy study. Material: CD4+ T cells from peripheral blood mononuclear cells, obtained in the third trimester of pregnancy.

The CDR3 here is CASSLAGGYQDTQYF. DNA of the CDR3: TGTGCCAGCAGCTTAGCGGGGGGGTACCAAGATACGCAGTATTTT. The chain employs TRBV11-2 and TRBJ2-3; 8 bases match TRBD2. CDR3 size: 15 residues. Per the germline V gene, CDR1 is SGHAT and CDR2 is FQNNGV. The V gene end was trimmed by 1 base and the J gene end by 5 bases; junction bases not matched to a gene: 5.